These 24 T cell receptor beta chains originate from one sample sequenced in a study of T cell responses to AZD1222 COVID-19 vaccine. The protocol was immunoSEQ multiplex PCR, while the TCRdb copy is restricted to in-frame clones and leaves out a portion. The sample gives around 160,000 clones, approximately 94% of which show up once; roughly 5.5% is in the top ten. The material was peripheral blood, obtained 28 days after the second AZD1222 dose. All receptors derive from an adult who received the AZD1222 COVID-19 vaccine.

V gene TRBV15 combines with J gene TRBJ2-3, with D unclear. This CDR3 contains 18 residues. Per germline, CDR1 LNHNV and CDR2 YYDKDF (reference sequence). The V and J ends lost 7 bases and 0 bases respectively, with 23 bases between them. The DNA of the CDR3 is TGTGCCACCAACCCGAGAGACAAGATCCTCGCCAGCACAGATACGCAGTATTTT. Protein product: CATNPRDKILASTDTQYF.

V is TRBV18 and J is TRBJ1-5; 7 nucleotides line up with TRBD1. CDR1 and CDR2 (germline): KGHSH, LQKENI. The trim removed 2 bases at V and 3 bases at J, leaving 7 bases unmatched. The CDR3 contains 16 residues. The CDR3 loop is CASSPERTGPNQPQHF. DNA for the CDR3: TGTGCCAGCTCACCAGAACGGACAGGACCCAATCAGCCCCAGCATTTT.

This chain uses TRBV7-9 with TRBJ1-2; perhaps TRBD1 as D (5 bases). The CDR3 contains 15 residues. Trimming removed 4 bases at V and 2 bases at J, with 14 bases between. CDR1 is SEHNR, CDR2 FQNEAQ, per germline (reference sequence). The CDR3 is CASSSTQGKNYGYTF. CDR3 coding DNA: TGTGCCAGCAGCTCAACGCAGGGAAAAAACTATGGCTACACCTTC.

In its sample, this clone was seen once. The V gene is TRBV3-1 (or the pseudogene TRBV3-2), the J gene TRBJ2-2; D is ambiguous. This CDR3 is built from 14 residues. V lost 3 bases and J lost 7, with 12 bases in between. Germline V gene lookup returns CDR1 LGHDT and CDR2 YNNKEL (reference sequence). CDR3 loop: CASSQTSMVGELFF. As DNA, the CDR3 is TGTGCCAGCAGCCAGACATCGATGGTCGGGGAGCTGTTTTTT.

This clone showed up many times. The chain has TRBV2 and TRBJ2-7, with D perhaps being TRBD1 or TRBD2 (5 bases each). V lost 3 bases and J lost 2, with 8 bases in between. The CDR3 totals 13 residues. The germline CDR1 and CDR2 sequences are SNHLY and FYNNEI. CDR3 coding DNA: TGTGCCAGCAGTGATATGGGGGCCTACGAGCAGTACTTC. Its protein product is CASSDMGAYEQYF.

This chain uses TRBV6-2 or TRBV6-3 with TRBJ1-5; D not certain. Germline loops: CDR1 MNHEY, CDR2 SVGEGT. The CDR3 is made up of 16 amino acids. The germline V and J ends were trimmed by 0 bases and 6 bases, with 15 bases remaining between them. The CDR3: CASSYSIYVGFQPQHF. CDR3 DNA: TGTGCCAGCAGTTACTCGATCTACGTGGGATTTCAGCCCCAGCATTTT.

This sequence joins TRBV9 and TRBJ2-1; D may be TRBD1 or TRBD2 (5 bases each). The CDR3 consists of 17 residues. CDR1 SGDLS and CDR2 YYNGEE come from the germline V gene. V lost 4 bases, J lost 9 bases, and 26 bases lay in between. The CDR3 reads CASSLRGTVSGHPEQFF. CDR3 DNA sequence: TGTGCCAGCAGCCTCCGAGGGACCGTCTCGGGGCATCCTGAGCAGTTCTTC.

CDR3: CASSLGVGSSYNEQFF. CDR3 sequence (DNA): TGTGCCAGCAGCTTAGGGGTCGGTAGCTCCTACAATGAGCAGTTCTTC. This chain uses TRBV11-2 with TRBJ2-1; no clear D gene. V lost 1 base and J lost 0, with 10 bases in between. The CDR3 spans 16 residues. The V gene's germline CDR1 is SGHAT and CDR2 FQNNGV.

The V and J genes are TRBV18 and TRBJ1-3, with TRBD1 identical over 7 bases. With 0 bases clipped from V and 0 bases from J, the junction kept 2 bases outside the gene matches. Per germline, CDR1 KGHSH and CDR2 LQKENI. The CDR3 loop spans 16 amino acids. The CDR3 bases are TGTGCCAGCTCACCACCGGGACAGCTCTCTGGAAACACCATATATTTT. Translating it yields CASSPPGQLSGNTIYF.

This chain links TRBV10-3 with TRBJ2-7, with a weak D call TRBD2 (5 bases). The germline CDR1 and CDR2 sequences are ENHRY and SYGVKD. The CDR3 sequence is 14 residues long. V was trimmed by 1 base and J by 2 bases, leaving 9 bases between them. The CDR3 region has the DNA TGTGCCATCAGTGAGTACCTAGCACCCTACGAGCAGTACTTC. It specifies CAISEYLAPYEQYF.

This chain uses TRBV6-5 with TRBJ2-2; a weak D match, TRBD2 (5 bases). The CDR3 totals 14 residues. The ends were cut back, 5 bases at V and 4 bases at J, with 11 bases in the middle. The germline gives CDR1 MNHEY, CDR2 SVGAGI. CDR3 in DNA: TGTGCCAGCAGTACAAGTCGGGGCACCGGGGAGCTGTTTTTT. It yields the protein CASSTSRGTGELFF.

J is TRBJ1-4 and V is TRBV19; 9 bases match TRBD1. With V trimmed by 6 bases and J by 7 bases, 6 bases remained unmatched. The CDR3 contains 14 residues. CDR1 is LNHDA, CDR2 SQIVND, per germline (reference sequence). In nucleotides, the CDR3 is TGTGCCAGTAGGGAGACAGGGGGGGGTGAAAAACTGTTTTTT. This sequence encodes CASRETGGGEKLFF.

The rearrangement uses TRBV27 and TRBJ1-1, with TRBD1 matching over 7 bases. Per germline, CDR1 MNHEY and CDR2 SMNVEV (reference sequence). The CDR3 runs to 14 residues. The ends lost 5 bases at V and 6 bases at J; junction bases unmatched: 9. The CDR3 is CASSQQTGVAEAFF. The CDR3 DNA follows: TGTGCCAGCAGTCAACAAACAGGGGTGGCTGAAGCTTTCTTT.

This chain links TRBV19 with TRBJ2-1, with TRBD1 matching 7 bases. J was trimmed by 2 bases and V by 10 bases; bases with no gene match: 2. This CDR3 spans 12 amino acids. Germline values: CDR1 LNHDA, CDR2 SQIVND (reference sequence). This chain's CDR3 is CANRGAYNEQFF. The CDR3 DNA is TGTGCCAACAGGGGCGCCTACAATGAGCAGTTCTTC.

This clone was detected only once. This chain joins TRBV2 and TRBJ2-4, with TRBD2 matching over 7 bases. The CDR3 runs 13 residues. With V trimmed by 8 bases and J by 7 bases, 8 bases remained unmatched. The germline gives CDR1 SNHLY, CDR2 FYNNEI. CDR3 sequence (DNA): TGTGCCAGCTATGGGGGAGGGAGGAACATTCAGTACTTC. Its translation: CASYGGGRNIQYF. Drawing the rest from reference TRBV2 and TRBJ2-4, the complete variable domain is EPEVTQTPSHQVTQMGQEVILRCVPISNHLYFYWYRQILGQKVEFLVSFYNNEISEKSEIFDDQFSVERPDGSNFTLKIRSTKLEDSAMYFCASYGGGRNIQYFGAGTRLSVL.

CDR3 sequence: CASSLRFPANTEAFF. The CDR3 DNA follows: TGTGCCAGCAGCTTGAGGTTTCCAGCGAACACTGAAGCTTTCTTT. The gene calls are TRBV5-4 and TRBJ1-1; no reliable D call. V was cut by 1 base and J by 1 base, with 11 bases left in between. From germline, CDR1 is SGHNT and CDR2 YYREEE (reference sequence). This CDR3 contains 15 residues.

This clone was seen a single time. The rearrangement uses TRBV7-9 and TRBJ2-7, with a possible D match to TRBD2 (5 bases). Trimming took 5 bases from V and 0 from J, leaving 14 bases between them. Germline CDR1 SEHNR, CDR2 FQNEAQ (reference sequence). CDR3 length equals 15 residues. The CDR3 region is CASSKQRLSSYEQYF. CDR3 DNA: TGTGCCAGCAGCAAACAGCGGCTAAGCTCCTACGAGCAGTACTTC.

The chain employs TRBV18 and TRBJ1-1, with D possibly matching TRBD1 (5 bases). Trimming removed 4 bases at V and 1 base at J, with 10 bases between. CDR1 is KGHSH, CDR2 LQKENI, per germline. The CDR3 is made up of 14 amino acids. The CDR3 region has the DNA TGTGCCAGCTCACAAAGTGGGGGGAACACTGAAGCTTTCTTT. This encodes CASSQSGGNTEAFF.

The chain is built from TRBV5-6 and TRBJ2-1, with unresolved D. Germline V gene lookup returns CDR1 SGHDT and CDR2 YYEEEE. V lost 4 bases and J lost 0, with 11 bases in between. CDR3 length: 15 residues. The CDR3 loop reads CASSPGPSSYNEQFF. The DNA for the CDR3 is TGTGCCAGCAGCCCCGGGCCCAGCTCCTACAATGAGCAGTTCTTC. The full variable domain, in which reference TRBV5-6 and TRBJ2-1 provide the parts outside the CDR3, is DAGVTQSPTHLIKTRGQQVTLRCSPKSGHDTVSWYQQALGQGPQFIFQYYEEEERQRGNFPDRFSGHQFPNYSSELNVNALLLGDSALYLCASSPGPSSYNEQFFGPGTRLTVL.

The chain carries TRBV7-9 and TRBJ1-6, with D possibly being TRBD1 (5 bases). CDR3 length: 13 residues. CDR1 and CDR2 from the germline V gene are SEHNR and FQNEAQ (reference sequence). V lost 7 bases, J lost 9 bases, and 13 bases lay in between. CDR3 amino acids: CASTPGGGSPLHF. CDR3 bases: TGTGCCAGCACCCCGGGGGGAGGTTCACCCCTCCACTTT. Full variable domain (remainder filled in from reference TRBV7-9 and TRBJ1-6): DTGVSQNPRHKITKRGQNVTFRCDPISEHNRLYWYRQTLGQGPEFLTYFQNEAQLEKSRLLSDRFSAERPKGSFSTLEIQRTEQGDSAMYLCASTPGGGSPLHFGNGTRLTVT.

The chain couples TRBV18 to TRBJ2-3; 12 nucleotides agree with TRBD2. The V gene's germline CDR1 is KGHSH and CDR2 LQKENI. There are 14 residues in the CDR3. Losses at the gene ends were 3 bases for V and 5 bases for J; bases not matched to a gene: 0. The CDR3 DNA reads TGTGCCAGCTCACCGGGACTAGCGGGAGATACGCAGTATTTT. Its translation: CASSPGLAGDTQYF.

The chain combines TRBV6-5 with TRBJ2-5; 9 bases map to TRBD2. V shed 7 bases, J shed 4 bases, and the junction held 7 bases outside the gene matches. This CDR3 has 14 amino acids. The germline V gene encodes CDR1 MNHEY and CDR2 SVGAGI. This CDR3 is CASTGGGAGETQYF. As DNA, the CDR3 is TGTGCCAGCACTGGCGGGGGGGCTGGAGAGACCCAGTACTTC.

The CDR3 protein is CASSPLGQGYEQYF. The CDR3 coding sequence is TGTGCCAGCAGCCCCTTGGGACAGGGATACGAGCAGTACTTC. The chain employs TRBV11-2 and TRBJ2-7; 9 nucleotides line up with TRBD1. J gave up 4 bases and V 5 bases, and 6 bases lay outside the gene matches. The CDR3 consists of 14 residues. From germline, CDR1 is SGHAT and CDR2 FQNNGV.

For the CDR3, the DNA is TGTGCCAGCAGTGATCTTGCGGGAGGGCCGGGAGGCACAGATACGCAGTATTTT. Residues: CASSDLAGGPGGTDTQYF. The V and J genes are TRBV2 and TRBJ2-3, with TRBD2 matching 9 bases. This CDR3 is 18 amino acids long. Germline V gene data show CDR1 as SNHLY and CDR2 as FYNNEI. V was clipped by 3 bases and J by 1 base; unmatched bases: 11.